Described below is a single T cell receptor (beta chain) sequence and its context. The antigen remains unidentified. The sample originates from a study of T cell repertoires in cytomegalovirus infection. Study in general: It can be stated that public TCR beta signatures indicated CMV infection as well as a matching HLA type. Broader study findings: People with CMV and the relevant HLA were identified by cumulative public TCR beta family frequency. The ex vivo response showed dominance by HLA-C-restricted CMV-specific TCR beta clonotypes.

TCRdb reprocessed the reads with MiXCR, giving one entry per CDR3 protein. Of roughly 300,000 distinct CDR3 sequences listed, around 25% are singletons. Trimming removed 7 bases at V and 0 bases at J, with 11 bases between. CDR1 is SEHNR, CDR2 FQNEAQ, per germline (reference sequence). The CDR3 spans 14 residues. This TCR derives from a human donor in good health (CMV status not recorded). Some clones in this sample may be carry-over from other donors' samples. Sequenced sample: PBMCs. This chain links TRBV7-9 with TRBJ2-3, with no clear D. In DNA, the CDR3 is TGTGCCAGCAAAAGGAGTGTCAGCACAGATACGCAGTATTTT. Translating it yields CASKRSVSTDTQYF.